A single sample is the source of the 4 T cell receptor beta chains below, sequenced in a study of blood T cell repertoires in COVID-19 (dated by TCRdb to 2018 to 2021). Libraries were prepared through the immunoSEQ multiplex PCR assay. The table comes from immuneACCESS by way of TCRdb, which keeps in-frame sequences with V and J called. Part of the clones is missing from these tables; in studies checked, under half for an unresolved V gene and the rest for unknown reasons. The sample records about 170,000 clones, around 80% of which are singletons. The ten top clones hold about 15% of the sample. Sequenced material: peripheral blood. These receptors all stem from a woman between 65 and 79 years old with COVID-19, enrolled during active disease.

The gene calls are TRBV15 and TRBJ2-7; a possible D gene is TRBD2 (5 bases). The CDR3 spans 15 residues. The germline gives CDR1 LNHNV, CDR2 YYDKDF (reference sequence). V was clipped by 1 base and J by 5 bases, with 15 bases between them. CDR3 region: CATSRGSAGKDEQYV. The CDR3 DNA is TGTGCCACCAGCAGAGGGTCCGCCGGGAAAGACGAGCAGTACGTC.

This chain connects TRBV7-2 to TRBJ1-3; a weak D match, TRBD1 (6 bases). The V and J ends lost 1 base and 1 base respectively, with 8 bases between them. The CDR3 has 15 amino acids. Germline V lookup: CDR1 SGHTA, CDR2 FQGNSA. The CDR3 region has the DNA TGTGCCAGCAGCTTAGAAGGGGGATCTGGAAACACCATATATTTT. Encoded protein: CASSLEGGSGNTIYF.

The rearrangement uses TRBV6-5 and TRBJ1-2, with 7 bases that match TRBD1. Germline V gives CDR1 MNHEY, CDR2 SVGAGI. The CDR3 totals 12 residues. Unmatched junction bases numbered 8, after V lost 2 bases and J lost 14 bases. The CDR3 loop reads CASSYPGQRETF. The CDR3 DNA is TGTGCCAGCAGTTACCCGGGACAGAGGGAAACCTTC.

The rearrangement joins TRBV4-1 to TRBJ1-6; D gene ambiguous. With 3 bases removed from V and 10 bases from J, the gap between germline ends came to 16 bases. CDR3 length: 15 residues. Germline V CDR1 and CDR2: MGHRA, YSYEKL. This CDR3 reads CASSQLIASESPLHF. The CDR3 DNA follows: TGCGCCAGCAGCCAGCTTATCGCATCCGAGTCACCCCTCCACTTT.